What follows is one T cell receptor (beta chain) and its context. The data were obtained in a study of blood T cell repertoires in COVID-19. The CDR3 extends over 18 amino acids. V lost 4 bases, J lost 4 bases, and 12 bases stayed unmatched. Germline-derived CDR1 and CDR2 are SGDLS and YYNGEE. Clones were read by immunoSEQ multiplex PCR, and TCRdb kept only the in-frame ones, dropping some. The sample has fewer than 250,000 clones; around 84% are singletons. Participants came from some 23 US areas, aged about 18 to 95 years. The receptor was derived from a woman aged 40 to 49 who had recovered from COVID-19. V is TRBV9 and J is TRBJ2-2; TRBD2 matches 11 bases. Sequenced input: PBMCs or T cells enriched from blood (not recorded which). This CDR3 is CASSLGTSGRWSTGELFF. The CDR3 nucleotides read TGTGCCAGCAGCTTGGGGACTAGCGGCCGCTGGAGCACCGGGGAGCTGTTTTTT.